What follows describes a single T cell receptor beta chain. These data belong to a study of glioma-infiltrating T cells after dendritic cell vaccination. Here immunoSEQ multiplex PCR was the method, and the copy in TCRdb shows in-frame clones only, minus some. The repertoire consists of approximately 110,000 clones, with 90% occurring once and the leading ten covering more than 2.5%. Time point described: after dendritic cell vaccination, including at tumor progression/relapse. Before vaccination, two weeks after the third vaccination, and at progression, PBMC were collected. With 4 bases clipped from V and 10 bases from J, the junction kept 6 bases outside the gene matches. The CDR3 runs to 14 residues. Germline V gene lookup returns CDR1 SGHRS and CDR2 YFSETQ.

This chain uses TRBV5-1 with TRBJ1-6; 9 nucleotides align to TRBD1. Sequencing was performed on blood, taken after dendritic cell vaccination. The receptor comes from a human donor with glioblastoma. The CDR3 coding sequence is TGCGCCAGCAGCCCCGGGACAGGGAACTCACCCCTCCACTTT. It translates to CASSPGTGNSPLHF.